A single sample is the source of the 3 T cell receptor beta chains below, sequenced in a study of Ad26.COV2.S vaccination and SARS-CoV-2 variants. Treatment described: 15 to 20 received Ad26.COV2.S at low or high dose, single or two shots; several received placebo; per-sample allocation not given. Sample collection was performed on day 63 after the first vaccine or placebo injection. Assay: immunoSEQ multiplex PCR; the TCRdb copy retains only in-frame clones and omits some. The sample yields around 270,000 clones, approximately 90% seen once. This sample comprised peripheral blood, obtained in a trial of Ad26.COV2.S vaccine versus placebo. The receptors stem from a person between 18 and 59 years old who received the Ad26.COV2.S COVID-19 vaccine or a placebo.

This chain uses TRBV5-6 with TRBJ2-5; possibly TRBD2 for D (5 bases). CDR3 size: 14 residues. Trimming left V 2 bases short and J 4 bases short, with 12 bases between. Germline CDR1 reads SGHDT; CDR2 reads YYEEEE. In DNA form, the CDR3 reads TGTGCCAGCAGCTTCGATAGAGGGTTAGAGACCCAGTACTTC. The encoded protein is CASSFDRGLETQYF. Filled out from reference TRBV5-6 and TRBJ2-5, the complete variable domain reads DAGVTQSPTHLIKTRGQQVTLRCSPKSGHDTVSWYQQALGQGPQFIFQYYEEEERQRGNFPDRFSGHQFPNYSSELNVNALLLGDSALYLCASSFDRGLETQYFGPGTRLLVL.

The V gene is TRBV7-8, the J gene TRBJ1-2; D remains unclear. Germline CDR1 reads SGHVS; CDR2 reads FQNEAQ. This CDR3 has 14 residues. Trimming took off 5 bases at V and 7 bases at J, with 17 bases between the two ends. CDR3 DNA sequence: TGTGCCAGCAGCCCTCGGGTAGACACCATTGGCTACACCTTC. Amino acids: CASSPRVDTIGYTF.

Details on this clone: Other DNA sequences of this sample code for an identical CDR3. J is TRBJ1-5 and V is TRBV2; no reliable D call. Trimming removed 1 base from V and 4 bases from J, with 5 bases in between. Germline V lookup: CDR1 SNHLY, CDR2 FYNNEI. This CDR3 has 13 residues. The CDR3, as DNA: TGTGCCAGCAGTGAAGGCCCGAATCAGCCCCAGCATTTT. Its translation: CASSEGPNQPQHF.